These 14 T cell receptor beta chains share one sample of origin, sequenced in a study of T-cell reconstitution after alpha-beta-depleted transplantation in children. Unique molecular identifiers tagged the TCRbeta library. A single record per CDR3 protein comes from TCRdb applying MiXCR to the PCR reads. The sample yields about 420,000 distinct CDR3 sequences, under 13% seen once. Material: PBMCs from the stem cell graft donor, obtained from the stem cell graft. All receptors derive from a human donor who donated a stem cell graft to a child with acute myeloid leukemia.

This clonotype came up many times. V usage is TRBV25-1 and J usage is TRBJ2-3, with D perhaps matching TRBD2 (5 bases). The CDR3 sequence is 14 residues long. Germline V gene sequence: CDR1 MGHDK, CDR2 SYGVNS. V was cut by 3 bases and J by 1 base, with 8 bases left in between. This chain's CDR3 is CASSESGGTDTQYF. The DNA of the CDR3 is TGTGCCAGCAGTGAGTCCGGGGGCACAGATACGCAGTATTTT. The full variable domain, completed using reference TRBV25-1 and TRBJ2-3, is EADIYQTPRYLVIGTGKKITLECSQTMGHDKMYWYQQDPGMELHLIHYSYGVNSTEKGDLSSESTVSRIRTEHFPLTLESARPSHTSQYLCASSESGGTDTQYFGPGTRLTVL.

This clonotype was found many times. V gene TRBV5-1 combines with J gene TRBJ2-1; TRBD2 aligns across 8 bases. With V trimmed by 5 bases and J by 6 bases, 4 bases remained unmatched. The CDR3 is 13 amino acids. CDR1 and CDR2 (germline): SGHRS, YFSETQ. Here the CDR3 reads CASRETSGNEQFF. The CDR3 DNA is TGCGCCAGCAGGGAAACTAGCGGCAATGAGCAGTTCTTC. The full variable domain, rest sourced from reference TRBV5-1 and TRBJ2-1, is KAGVTQTPRYLIKTRGQQVTLSCSPISGHRSVSWYQQTPGQGLQFLFEYFSETQRNKGNFPGRFSGRQFSNSRSEMNVSTLELGDSALYLCASRETSGNEQFFGPGTRLTVL.

This clonotype was seen at least ten times. This chain links TRBV6-2 or TRBV6-3 with TRBJ2-1; TRBD2 aligns across 9 bases. V was clipped by 5 bases and J by 14 bases; unmatched bases: 10. CDR1 and CDR2 from the germline V gene are MNHEY and SVGEGT. The CDR3 is made up of 13 amino acids. The CDR3, as DNA: TGTGCCAGCAGTACCAGGGCGGGAGGGCAAGAGTTCTTC. It encodes CASSTRAGGQEFF.

The chain joins TRBV7-3 to TRBJ2-3, with 8 bases lining up with TRBD1. Germline V CDR1 and CDR2: SGHTA, FQGTGA. Trimming cost V 7 bases and J 1 base; bases outside gene matches: 10. This CDR3 comprises 16 residues. The CDR3 reads CASNLAPGQGTDTQYF. CDR3 bases: TGTGCCAGCAACCTTGCCCCGGGACAGGGCACAGATACGCAGTATTTT.

The sample holds a few counts of this clonotype. This chain joins TRBV5-5 and TRBJ2-3; the match to TRBD2 covers 12 bases. With V trimmed by 4 bases and J by 3 bases, 3 bases remained unmatched. The CDR3 covers 15 residues. Germline CDR1 reads SGHKS; CDR2 reads YYEKEE (reference sequence). Here the CDR3 reads CASSNGLAGTDTQYF. DNA of the CDR3: TGTGCCAGCAGCAACGGACTAGCGGGAACAGATACGCAGTATTTT.

The V call is TRBV6-5, the J call TRBJ1-1; 11 bases match TRBD1. The ends lost 0 bases at V and 0 bases at J; junction bases unmatched: 6. Germline V gene data show CDR1 as MNHEY and CDR2 as SVGAGI. CDR3 length equals 18 residues. The CDR3 protein is CASSYSRTGGSLNTEAFF. CDR3 DNA: TGTGCCAGCAGTTACTCACGGACAGGGGGCTCCTTGAACACTGAAGCTTTCTTT.

This sequence joins TRBV21-1 and TRBJ2-1. TRBV21-1 counts as a pseudogene. The CDR3 has 16 amino acids. The CDR3 DNA sequence: TGTGCCAGCAGCAAAGGGAGCGGGAGCTCCTACAATGAGCAGTTCTTC. This encodes CASSKGSGSSYNEQFF.

This clonotype was seen a handful of times. The chain joins TRBV10-3 to TRBJ2-3, with 8 bases that match TRBD2. CDR3 length: 15 residues. Germline CDR1 and CDR2: ENHRY and SYGVKD. V trimming: 4 bases; J trimming: 0 bases; junction bases outside the gene matches: 3. For the CDR3, the DNA is TGTGCCATCAGTGGTAGCGGGACTAGCACAGATACGCAGTATTTT. This codes for CAISGSGTSTDTQYF.

J is TRBJ2-1 and V is TRBV19; 7 positions match TRBD1. Germline loops: CDR1 LNHDA, CDR2 SQIVND (reference sequence). The CDR3 runs to 14 residues. With 2 bases clipped from V and 9 bases from J, the junction kept 7 bases outside the gene matches. The CDR3 region has the DNA TGTGCCAGTAGTATACGACAGGGTGTTGGTGAGCAGTTCTTC. It translates to CASSIRQGVGEQFF.

In its sample, this clonotype was seen a few times. The V gene is TRBV12-3 or TRBV12-4, the J gene TRBJ1-2; D remains ambiguous. V dropped 5 bases and J dropped 8 bases, with 18 bases sitting between them. This CDR3 contains 14 residues. DNA of the CDR3: TGTGCCAGCAGTCCCTACGGCGGTATGGGCGGCTACACCTTC. Translated: CASSPYGGMGGYTF.

This rearrangement joins TRBV6-1 to TRBJ2-3, with TRBD2 matching over 9 bases. The CDR3 runs 14 residues. Germline CDR1 MNHNS, CDR2 SASEGT. V lost 5 bases and J lost 10; bases outside the gene matches: 10. In DNA, the CDR3 is TGTGCCAGCAGTCCAAGCGGGGGGCCCACTGCGCAGTATTTT. It is translated as CASSPSGGPTAQYF.

The V gene is TRBV6-2 or TRBV6-3, the J gene TRBJ2-1; D perhaps matches TRBD1 (6 bases). The CDR3 spans 16 residues. Trimming took 0 bases from V and 6 from J, leaving 15 bases between them. Germline V gene lookup returns CDR1 MNHEY and CDR2 SVGEGT. CDR3 DNA: TGTGCCAGCAGTTACTCGATGGGGGCCGCCCCCAATGAGCAGTTCTTC. It is translated as CASSYSMGAAPNEQFF.

V is TRBV5-8 and J is TRBJ1-5; a weak D match, TRBD1 (6 bases). Germline CDR1 SGHTS, CDR2 YDEGEE. This CDR3 has 17 residues. V was shortened by 6 bases and J by 3 bases, with 22 bases between the two germline ends. The CDR3: CASNLLILDSTNQPQHF. CDR3 DNA sequence: TGTGCCAGCAACCTACTCATACTGGACAGCACCAATCAGCCCCAGCATTTT.

This clonotype occurred many times. This rearrangement joins TRBV5-8 to TRBJ1-4; 8 bases are a match to TRBD1. The V gene's germline CDR1 is SGHTS and CDR2 YDEGEE. Trimming removed 4 bases from V and 5 bases from J; junction bases left unmatched: 4. The CDR3 is 14 residues long. CDR3 nucleotides: TGTGCCAGCAGCACAACAGGGGGGAATGAAAAACTGTTTTTT. It codes for CASSTTGGNEKLFF.